A single sample gave rise to the 16 T cell receptor beta chains below, sequenced in a study of T-cell reconstitution after alpha-beta-depleted transplantation in children. Unique molecular identifiers were incorporated during preparation of the TCRbeta library. TCRdb re-derived calls from the PCR reads in MiXCR, one entry per CDR3 protein. The profile covers 250,000 to 300,000 distinct CDR3 sequences, with roughly 9.5% appearing a single time and over 9.5% taken by the ten largest. The sample here was PBMCs from the stem cell graft donor, taken from the stem cell graft. These TCRs come from a human donor who donated a stem cell graft to a child with SCID.

The rearrangement links TRBV7-9 to TRBJ1-6; no firm D call. Germline V gene lookup returns CDR1 SEHNR and CDR2 FQNEAQ (reference sequence). V was trimmed by 1 base and J by 10 bases, leaving 17 bases between them. This CDR3 region has 16 residues. The CDR3 is CASSLERMAGRSPLHF. Here the CDR3 DNA reads TGTGCCAGCAGCTTAGAACGAATGGCGGGGAGGTCACCCCTCCACTTT.

This chain joins TRBV5-1 and TRBJ2-5; D perhaps matches TRBD1 (5 bases). CDR1 is SGHRS and CDR2 is YFSETQ in the germline V gene. The CDR3 has 14 residues. V lost 1 base and J lost 1, with 8 bases in between. The CDR3 loop reads CASSLIQAQETQYF. Here the CDR3 DNA reads TGCGCCAGCAGCTTGATACAGGCCCAAGAGACCCAGTACTTC.

This clonotype turned up a few times. The gene calls are TRBV7-3 and TRBJ2-2; no clear D gene. The CDR3 runs to 13 residues. With 3 bases removed from V and 6 bases from J, the gap between germline ends came to 8 bases. Germline V gives CDR1 SGHTA, CDR2 FQGTGA. CDR3 nucleotides: TGTGCCAGCAGCTTGACCTCCCCCGGGGAGCTGTTTTTT. Translating it yields CASSLTSPGELFF.

This clonotype has more than one count but fewer than ten. The chain joins TRBV4-1 to TRBJ2-7, with D perhaps TRBD2 (6 bases). This CDR3 spans 11 amino acids. The germline gives CDR1 MGHRA, CDR2 YSYEKL. V lost 3 bases to trimming and J lost 10 bases, with 10 bases between them. The CDR3 sequence is CASSQGGVQYF. In DNA, the CDR3 is TGCGCCAGCAGCCAGGGGGGTGTCCAGTACTTC.

The table lists this clonotype with a few counts. This chain connects TRBV18 to TRBJ1-3, with TRBD1 matching 10 bases. The CDR3 is 18 residues long. J was trimmed by 1 base and V by 6 bases; bases with no gene match: 12. CDR1 and CDR2 from the germline V gene are KGHSH and LQKENI. The CDR3: CASSKETGGIRSGNTIYF. In DNA, the CDR3 is TGTGCCAGCTCGAAGGAGACAGGGGGCATTCGGTCTGGAAACACCATATATTTT. The complete variable domain, with remaining parts taken from reference TRBV18 and TRBJ1-3, reads NAGVMQNPRHLVRRRGQEARLRCSPMKGHSHVYWYRQLPEEGLKFMVYLQKENIIDESGMPKERFSAEFPKEGPSILRIQQVVRGDSAAYFCASSKETGGIRSGNTIYFGEGSWLTVV.

This clonotype was counted at least ten times. The V gene is TRBV7-6, the J gene TRBJ2-4; D remains unclear. CDR3 length: 17 amino acids. The germline gives CDR1 SGHVS, CDR2 FNYEAQ. The V end was cut by 1 base, the J end by 0 bases, with 13 bases between. CDR3 nucleotide sequence: TGTGCCAGCAGCTTAGGAAGGGAAGGGTTAGCCAAAAACATTCAGTACTTC. It translates to CASSLGREGLAKNIQYF.

This clonotype was detected a few times. The chain recombines TRBV5-1 with TRBJ2-2; D perhaps matches TRBD1 (6 bases). V lost 0 bases, J lost 0 bases, and 12 bases lay in between. CDR3 length equals 17 residues. In germline, CDR1 is SGHRS, CDR2 YFSETQ. The CDR3 DNA sequence: TGCGCCAGCAGCTTGGGAATACAGGGTTCGAACACCGGGGAGCTGTTTTTT. Translation gives CASSLGIQGSNTGELFF.

About this clonotype: This CDR3 fails to terminate in the conserved phenylalanine or tryptophan, so it likely reflects a read error. The genes are TRBV6-1 and TRBJ2-1; the D is unclear. Per germline, CDR1 MNHNS and CDR2 SASEGT. V was cut by 5 bases and J by 4 bases, with 15 bases left in between. This CDR3 has 15 amino acids. In nucleotides, the CDR3 is TGTGCCAGCAGTCGACGGTCAAGTCAGTACAATGAGCAGTTCTGC. Translation gives CASSRRSSQYNEQFC.

As concerns this clonotype: Compared with germline, one end of the junction differs, possibly owing to a read error. The chain joins TRBV5-5 to TRBJ2-7, with TRBD2 as a possible D gene (6 bases). The CDR3 has 15 amino acids. Germline-derived CDR1 and CDR2 are SGHKS and YYEKEE (reference sequence). CDR3 protein: CASSLGNLAPKELHF. The CDR3 nucleotides are TGTGCCAGCAGCTTGGGTAACCTAGCGCCAAAAGAGCTGCACTTC.

Comment on this clonotype: Its ends do not fully match the called genes, so a read error is possible. V is TRBV12-3 or TRBV12-4 and J is TRBJ1-2, with D possibly TRBD1 on 6 matching bases. This CDR3 region has 14 residues. The CDR3 spells CASSLVGGSYRYTF. In nucleotides, the CDR3 is TGTGCCAGCAGTTTAGTAGGGGGGAGCTATCGCTACACCTTC.

A few counts support this clonotype. V is TRBV6-5 and J is TRBJ2-3; D unresolved. The CDR3 has 13 residues. V dropped 2 bases and J dropped 6 bases, with 9 bases sitting between them. Germline V CDR1 and CDR2: MNHEY, SVGAGI. The CDR3 here is CASSYGRPDTQYF. Written as DNA, the CDR3 is TGTGCCAGCAGTTACGGAAGACCGGATACGCAGTATTTT.

This clonotype turned up a few times. The chain links TRBV6-5 to TRBJ2-2; D gene uncertain. Germline CDR1 MNHEY, CDR2 SVGAGI. The CDR3 is made up of 19 amino acids. The V gene lost 2 bases and the J gene lost 3 bases, with 22 bases spanning the gap. The chain's CDR3 is CASSYPPRSFAVDTGELFF. The CDR3 coding sequence is TGTGCCAGCAGTTACCCCCCGAGGAGTTTTGCGGTGGACACCGGGGAGCTGTTTTTT.

This clonotype was counted only a few times. CDR3 bases: TGTGCCAGCAGTGGGACAGGCAACTATGGCTACACCTTC. This gives the protein CASSGTGNYGYTF. This rearrangement joins TRBV2 to TRBJ1-2, with TRBD1 matching over 7 bases. This CDR3 region has 13 residues. Germline V lookup: CDR1 SNHLY, CDR2 FYNNEI. Trimming took 4 bases from V and 2 from J; bases not matched to a gene: 1.

A few counts support this clonotype. J is TRBJ2-4 and V is TRBV6-1; unclear D gene. V gave up 6 bases and J gave up 4 bases, with 10 bases separating them. Germline loops: CDR1 MNHNS, CDR2 SASEGT. The CDR3 extends over 13 amino acids. The CDR3 coding sequence is TGTGCCAGCAGCCTCGGGCAGAAAAACATTCAGTACTTC. Protein product: CASSLGQKNIQYF.

The chain links TRBV6-5 to TRBJ2-3, with 11 bases lining up with TRBD2. This CDR3 comprises 16 residues. From germline, CDR1 is MNHEY and CDR2 SVGAGI. Trimming at V came to 0 bases and at J to 2 bases, leaving 1 base not matched to a gene. The chain's CDR3 is CASSYSLAGATDTQYF. For the CDR3, the DNA is TGTGCCAGCAGTTACTCACTAGCGGGGGCCACAGATACGCAGTATTTT.

Many counts were recorded for this clonotype. CDR3 DNA sequence: TGTGCCAGCAGTTACAGGGCGCCTAGCGGGGGGGTCAATGAGCAGTTCTTC. This translates into CASSYRAPSGGVNEQFF. The chain carries TRBV6-5 and TRBJ2-1; 12 bases align to TRBD2. Germline loops: CDR1 MNHEY, CDR2 SVGAGI. The CDR3 is 17 amino acids. The J segment lost 6 bases and the V segment lost 2 bases, leaving 8 bases of the junction unmatched.